This T cell receptor (beta chain) was captured in a study of cytomegalovirus exposure and HLA in healthy donors. Across the study: HLA-typed donors were the source of some 80 million unique TCRs, which an early data release held.

Researchers ran the PCR with 60 Vbeta and 13 Jbeta primers. Data came from immunoSEQ multiplex PCR; TCRdb stores just in-frame clones and leaves some out. The sample records about 110,000 clones, approximately 70% being singletons. Trimming took off 2 bases at V and 5 bases at J, with 22 bases between the two ends. CDR1 is SGHRS, CDR2 YFSETQ, per germline. The length of the CDR3 is 17 residues. At collection, donors were nominally healthy, but unrecorded immune exposures were probable. The TCR sequence derives from a man aged 30 to 45 in good health and CMV-seropositive. The sample was PBMCs. The chain is built from TRBV5-1 and TRBJ1-1; TRBD1 might be the D (6 bases). The CDR3 DNA is TGCGCCAGCAGCTTACAGGGACGAATTGAGGGAGGGACTGAAGCTTTCTTT. Encoded protein: CASSLQGRIEGGTEAFF.